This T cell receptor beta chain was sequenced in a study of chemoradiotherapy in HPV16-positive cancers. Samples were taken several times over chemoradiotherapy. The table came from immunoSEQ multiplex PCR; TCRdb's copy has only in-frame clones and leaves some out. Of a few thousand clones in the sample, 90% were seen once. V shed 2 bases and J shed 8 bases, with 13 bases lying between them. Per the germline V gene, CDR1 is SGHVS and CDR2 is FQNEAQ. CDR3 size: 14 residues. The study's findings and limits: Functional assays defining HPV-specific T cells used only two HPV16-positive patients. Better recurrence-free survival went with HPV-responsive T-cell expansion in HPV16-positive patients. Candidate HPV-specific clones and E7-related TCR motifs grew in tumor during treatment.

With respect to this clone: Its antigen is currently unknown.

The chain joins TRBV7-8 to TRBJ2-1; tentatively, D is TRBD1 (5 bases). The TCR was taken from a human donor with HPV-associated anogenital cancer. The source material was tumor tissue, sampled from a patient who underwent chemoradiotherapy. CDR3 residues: CASSLFGRVDEQFF. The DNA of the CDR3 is TGTGCCAGCAGCTTATTCGGCAGGGTGGATGAGCAGTTCTTC.